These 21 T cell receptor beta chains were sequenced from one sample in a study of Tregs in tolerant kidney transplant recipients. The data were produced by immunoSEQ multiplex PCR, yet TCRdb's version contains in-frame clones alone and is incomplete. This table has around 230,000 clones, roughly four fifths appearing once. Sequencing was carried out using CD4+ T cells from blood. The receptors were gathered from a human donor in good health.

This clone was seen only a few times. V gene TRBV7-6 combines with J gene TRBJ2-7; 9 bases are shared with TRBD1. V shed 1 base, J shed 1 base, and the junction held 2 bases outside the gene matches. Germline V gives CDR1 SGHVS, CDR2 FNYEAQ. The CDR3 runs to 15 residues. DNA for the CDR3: TGTGCCAGCAGCTTAGGGACAGGGGCGTCCTACGAGCAGTACTTC. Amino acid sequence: CASSLGTGASYEQYF.

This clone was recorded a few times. The CDR3 DNA follows: TGTGCCAGTAGTATTAAGACAGGGCCCTACGAGCAGTACTTC. Translation: CASSIKTGPYEQYF. This rearrangement joins TRBV19 to TRBJ2-7, with 7 bases that match TRBD1. Looked up from germline, CDR1 is LNHDA and CDR2 is SQIVND (reference sequence). V shed 3 bases and J 2 bases; nucleotides not matched to a gene: 4. The CDR3 runs 14 residues.

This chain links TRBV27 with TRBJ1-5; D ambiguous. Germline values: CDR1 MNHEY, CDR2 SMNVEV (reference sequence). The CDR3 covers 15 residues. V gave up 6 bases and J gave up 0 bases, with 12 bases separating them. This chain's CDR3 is CASRFTGNSNQPQHF. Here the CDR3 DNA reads TGTGCCAGCAGGTTTACCGGGAATAGCAATCAGCCCCAGCATTTT.

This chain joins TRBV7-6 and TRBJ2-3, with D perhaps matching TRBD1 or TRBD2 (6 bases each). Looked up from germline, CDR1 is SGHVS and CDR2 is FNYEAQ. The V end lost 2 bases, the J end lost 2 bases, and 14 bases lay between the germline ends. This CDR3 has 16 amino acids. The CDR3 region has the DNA TGTGCCAGCAGCTTAAGTCTCGGGGGCCTCACAGATACGCAGTATTTT. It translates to CASSLSLGGLTDTQYF.

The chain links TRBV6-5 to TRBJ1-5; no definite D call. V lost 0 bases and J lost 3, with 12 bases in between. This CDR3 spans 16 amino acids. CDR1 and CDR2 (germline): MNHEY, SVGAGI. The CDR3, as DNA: TGTGCCAGCAGTTACTCGATATGGGATCCCAATCAGCCCCAGCATTTT. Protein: CASSYSIWDPNQPQHF.

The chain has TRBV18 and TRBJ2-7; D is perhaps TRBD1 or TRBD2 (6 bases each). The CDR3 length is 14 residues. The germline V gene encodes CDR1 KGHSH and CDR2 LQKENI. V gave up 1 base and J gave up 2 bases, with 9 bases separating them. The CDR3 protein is CASSPQGGPYEQYF. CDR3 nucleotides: TGTGCCAGCTCACCACAGGGGGGCCCCTACGAGCAGTACTTC.

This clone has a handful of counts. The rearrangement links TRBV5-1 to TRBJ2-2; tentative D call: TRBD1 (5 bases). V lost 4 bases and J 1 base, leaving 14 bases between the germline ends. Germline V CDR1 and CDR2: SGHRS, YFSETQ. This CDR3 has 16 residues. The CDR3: CASSPLGQGNTGELFF. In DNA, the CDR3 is TGCGCCAGCAGCCCGCTCGGACAAGGGAACACCGGGGAGCTGTTTTTT.

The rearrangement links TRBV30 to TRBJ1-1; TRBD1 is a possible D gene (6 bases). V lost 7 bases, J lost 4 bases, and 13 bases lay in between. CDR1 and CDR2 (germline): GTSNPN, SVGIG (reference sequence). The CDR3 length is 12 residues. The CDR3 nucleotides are TGTGCCTCCGGACGGGGGCGCACTGAAGCTTTCTTT. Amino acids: CASGRGRTEAFF.

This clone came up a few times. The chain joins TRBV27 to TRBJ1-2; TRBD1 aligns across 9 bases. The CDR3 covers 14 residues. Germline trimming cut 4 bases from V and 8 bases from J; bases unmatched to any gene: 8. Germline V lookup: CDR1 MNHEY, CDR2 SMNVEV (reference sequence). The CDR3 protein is CASSSTGGGRGYTF. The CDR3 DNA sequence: TGTGCCAGCAGTTCCACAGGGGGCGGGAGGGGCTACACCTTC.

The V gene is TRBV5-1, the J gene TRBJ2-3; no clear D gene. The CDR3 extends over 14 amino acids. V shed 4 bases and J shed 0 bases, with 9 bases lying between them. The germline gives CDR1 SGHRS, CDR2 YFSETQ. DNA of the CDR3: TGCGCCAGCAGCCTGGACCCTAGCACAGATACGCAGTATTTT. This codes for CASSLDPSTDTQYF.

This CDR3 is CASSLAGGSTQNTIYF. CDR3 sequence (DNA): TGTGCCAGCAGCTTGGCGGGGGGCTCCACACAAAACACCATATATTTT. The gene calls are TRBV5-5 and TRBJ1-3, with D possibly TRBD1 on 6 matching bases. The CDR3 has 16 amino acids. The V and J ends lost 0 bases and 6 bases respectively, with 16 bases between them. Germline lookup yields CDR1 SGHKS and CDR2 YYEKEE (reference sequence).

The CDR3, as DNA: TGTGCCAGCAGCCAAGTCGACACCTACTCTGGGGCCAACGTCCTGACTTTC. Translating it yields CASSQVDTYSGANVLTF. The J gene is TRBJ2-6, the V gene TRBV4-2, with D uncertain. CDR3 length: 17 residues. V was clipped by 1 base and J by 0 bases, with 10 bases between them. Looked up from germline, CDR1 is LGHNA and CDR2 is YNFKEQ.

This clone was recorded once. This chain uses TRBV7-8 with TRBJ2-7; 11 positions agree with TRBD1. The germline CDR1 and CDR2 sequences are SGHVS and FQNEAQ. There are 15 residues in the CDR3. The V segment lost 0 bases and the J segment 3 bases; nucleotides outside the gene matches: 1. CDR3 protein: CASSLAGTGGYEQYF. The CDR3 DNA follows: TGTGCCAGCAGCTTAGCGGGGACAGGGGGCTACGAGCAGTACTTC. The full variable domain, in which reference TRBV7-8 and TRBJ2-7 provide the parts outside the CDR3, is GAGVSQSPRYKVAKRGQDVALRCDPISGHVSLFWYQQALGQGPEFLTYFQNEAQLDKSGLPSDRFFAERPEGSVSTLKIQRTQQEDSAVYLCASSLAGTGGYEQYFGPGTRLTVT.

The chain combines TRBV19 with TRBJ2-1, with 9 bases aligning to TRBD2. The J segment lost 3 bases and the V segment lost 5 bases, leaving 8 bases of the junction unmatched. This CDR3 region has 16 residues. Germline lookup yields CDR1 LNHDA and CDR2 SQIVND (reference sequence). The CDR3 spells CASSGGGGRGYNEQFF. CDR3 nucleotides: TGTGCCAGTAGTGGCGGAGGCGGGAGGGGCTACAATGAGCAGTTCTTC.

Here the CDR3 reads CAISGYTGGINYGYTF. The DNA of the CDR3 is TGTGCCATCAGTGGTTACACAGGGGGCATAAACTATGGCTACACCTTC. The rearrangement joins TRBV10-3 to TRBJ1-2; TRBD1 aligns across 9 bases. The germline V gene has CDR1 ENHRY and CDR2 SYGVKD. This CDR3 contains 16 residues. The junction had 8 bases not matched to a gene; V was cut back by 4 bases and J by 2 bases.

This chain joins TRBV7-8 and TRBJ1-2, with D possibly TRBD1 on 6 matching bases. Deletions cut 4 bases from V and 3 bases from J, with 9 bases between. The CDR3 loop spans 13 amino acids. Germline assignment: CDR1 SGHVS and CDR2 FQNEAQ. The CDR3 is CASSSGHHYGYTF. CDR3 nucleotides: TGTGCCAGCAGCTCGGGACACCACTATGGCTACACCTTC. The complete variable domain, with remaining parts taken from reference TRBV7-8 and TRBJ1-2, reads GAGVSQSPRYKVAKRGQDVALRCDPISGHVSLFWYQQALGQGPEFLTYFQNEAQLDKSGLPSDRFFAERPEGSVSTLKIQRTQQEDSAVYLCASSSGHHYGYTFGSGTRLTVV.

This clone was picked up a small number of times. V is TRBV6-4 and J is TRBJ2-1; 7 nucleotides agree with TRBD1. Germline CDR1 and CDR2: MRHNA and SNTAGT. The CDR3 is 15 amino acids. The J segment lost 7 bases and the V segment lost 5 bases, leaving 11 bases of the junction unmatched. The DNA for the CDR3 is TGTGCCAGCAGTAAGTCCGGGACAGCATATAATGAGCAGTTCTTC. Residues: CASSKSGTAYNEQFF.

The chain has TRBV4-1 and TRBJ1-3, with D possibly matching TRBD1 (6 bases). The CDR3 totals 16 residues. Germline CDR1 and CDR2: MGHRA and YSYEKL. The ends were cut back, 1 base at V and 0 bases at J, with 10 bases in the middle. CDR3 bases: TGCGCCAGCAGCCAAGGACAGGCGTACTCTGGAAACACCATATATTTT. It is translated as CASSQGQAYSGNTIYF.

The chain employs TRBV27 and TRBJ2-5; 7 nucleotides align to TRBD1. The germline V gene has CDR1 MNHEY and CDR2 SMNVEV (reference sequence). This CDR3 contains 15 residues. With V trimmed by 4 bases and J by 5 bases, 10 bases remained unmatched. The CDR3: CASSSIQGIRETQYF. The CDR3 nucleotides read TGTGCCAGCAGTTCAATACAGGGGATCAGGGAGACCCAGTACTTC.

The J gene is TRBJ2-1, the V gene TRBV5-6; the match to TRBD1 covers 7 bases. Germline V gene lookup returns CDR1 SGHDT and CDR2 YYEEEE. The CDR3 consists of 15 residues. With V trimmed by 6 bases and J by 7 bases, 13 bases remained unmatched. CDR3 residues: CASTDLPGTVNEQFF. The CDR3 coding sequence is TGTGCCAGCACCGACCTCCCCGGGACAGTTAATGAGCAGTTCTTC.

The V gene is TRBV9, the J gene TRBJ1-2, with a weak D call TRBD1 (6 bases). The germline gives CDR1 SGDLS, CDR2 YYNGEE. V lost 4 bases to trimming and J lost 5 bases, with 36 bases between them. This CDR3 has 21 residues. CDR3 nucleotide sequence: TGTGCCAGCAGCCCCACATTCCTGGGGGGCGGGGAAAATCCTCGAGCTTATGGCTACACCTTC. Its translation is CASSPTFLGGGENPRAYGYTF.